This section outlines one T cell receptor (beta chain) sequence together with its context. Its specific antigen is unknown. Per-nucleotide qualities are absent, and no much larger clonotype sits a single base away. The immunoSEQ Assay was used to sequence TCRbeta CDR3 regions. After extraction, genomic DNA underwent amplification by bias-controlled multiplex PCR, followed by high-throughput sequencing. In the paper's pipeline: Collapsing and filtering of sequences were performed to quantify the absolute abundance of each unique TCRbeta CDR3 region. Usable DNA was measured by amplifying reference genes present in all nucleated cells, and TCRbeta template counts were normalized to that usable DNA to estimate T cell fraction. Repertoire TCRs were annotated as SARS-CoV-2-specific when V gene, CDR3 amino acid sequence and J gene were exactly matched to a known reactive TCR set. The reference SARS-CoV-2 TCR set was obtained from MIRA and was filtered for enrichment in COVID-19-positive ImmuneCODE repertoires, whereby public or cross-reactive TCRs were removed. Using the MIRA antigens, annotated TCRs were further analysed by specific ORF or by position within an ORF. Depth was the summed frequency of annotated unique rearrangements, while breadth was defined as annotated unique rearrangements over total unique productive rearrangements. TCR breadth was compared between groups using two-sided Wilcoxon rank-sum tests. TCRdb stores this immuneACCESS table with in-frame sequences only. Part of the clones is absent; in the studies checked, under half of the shortfall reflects unresolved V genes, and no reason is known for the rest. The DNA was the basis for D and trimming; V, J and clone size are from that table. For this sample the table gives 430,000 or so clones, of which approximately 92% were detected only once. 9% to 15% of the sample lies in the top ten.

The treatment or condition label for this specimen denotes: some 19 received Ad26.COV2.S at low or high dose, single or two shots; five or six received placebo; per-sample allocation not given. Repertoires of vaccine and placebo recipients were sequenced from samples collected on day 63 after the first injection. In Cohort 1b, 20 to 25 adults aged 18-55 years were enrolled at a single site in Boston, USA, between 29 July and 7 August 2020. Ad26.COV2.S consisted of a replication-incompetent adenovirus type 26 vector by which a prefusion-stabilized SARS-CoV-2 spike protein from the original Wuhan strain was expressed. The CDR3, from cysteine to phenylalanine, totals 13 residues. The DNA shown is the 39-base CDR3, in frame from base 1. The V end gives up 6 bases and the J end 1 base, leaving 5 bases in the junction not matched to a gene. Looking up the germline V gene (reference sequence) yields CDR1 GTSNPN and CDR2 SVGIG.

The sample comes from a study of Ad26.COV2.S vaccination and SARS-CoV-2 variants listed by TCRdb under 2021. Some background on the complete study: Vaccine-arm donors were drawn from COV1001, a multicentre, randomized, double-blind, placebo-controlled phase I-IIa trial of Ad26.COV2.S in healthy adults. A total of roughly 30 samples were included in the TCR-sequenced set, comprising about 20 Ad26.COV2.S vaccine recipients, 5 placebo recipients and 8 SARS-CoV-2 convalescent individuals. TCRbeta repertoire sequencing served as the tool for gauging how specific and how broad the SARS-CoV-2-reactive T cell receptors were following Ad26.COV2.S vaccination. Dosing of Ad26.COV2.S was intramuscular, at either 5x10^10 or 1x10^11 viral particles, delivered as one shot or as two shots spaced 56 days apart. Blinding of investigators to trial group allocation was maintained during experiments and outcome assessment. Participants in the trial were split at random into five groups of five each, receiving low-dose or high-dose Ad26.COV2.S once or twice, or else placebo on both occasions. General findings and caveats noted by the study authors: The authors noted that total T cell responses may have been underestimated by the TCR breadth and depth analyses. Ad26.COV2.S recipients had higher spike-specific TCR breadth than placebo recipients (P = 0.0014). After vaccination, spike-specific CD8+ and CD4+ T cell responses were reported to show substantial breadth. The study lacked the statistical power to compare responses across vaccine doses or regimens. Non-spike TCR breadth was comparable between vaccine and placebo recipients, consistent with the vaccine containing only spike.

Sequenced here: peripheral blood, sampled in a trial of Ad26.COV2.S vaccine versus placebo. In this chain, TRBV30 is recombined with TRBJ2-5, with TRBD2 identical over 7 junction bases. The clonotype originates from a person between 18 and 59 years old who received the Ad26.COV2.S COVID-19 vaccine or a placebo. The CDR3 reads CACSSGLQETQYF. Read as DNA, the sequence is TGTGCCTGTTCTAGCGGACTCCAAGAGACCCAGTACTTC.